This T cell receptor beta chain originates from a study of human T cells and chemical hapten exposure. Time point noted: pre-sensitization, week 0. Documented treatment: therapeutic diphenylcyclopropenone sensitization with weekly scalp DPC. Total RNA was extracted from unfractionated whole blood. TCRdb recomputed calls from the RACE reads with MiXCR, one row per CDR3 protein. The table includes 35,000 to 45,000 distinct CDR3 sequences, around 12% detected once. This clonotype was detected many times. V lost 4 bases to trimming and J lost 5 bases, with 14 bases between them. Germline V gene sequence: CDR1 LGHDT, CDR2 YNNKEL (reference sequence). This CDR3 spans 14 amino acids.

The sequence was obtained from a woman between 40 and 50 years old with alopecia areata. Some clones in this sample may be carry-over from other donors' samples. V is TRBV3-1 and J is TRBJ1-2; D remains ambiguous. Sequencing was performed on whole blood, taken in connection with sensitization to the hapten diphenylcyclopropenone (DPC). CDR3 nucleotide sequence: TGTGCCAGCAGCCCCCTATCGGCCAGGTATGGCTACACCTTC. Residues: CASSPLSARYGYTF.